Below are 18 T cell receptor beta chains sequenced from a single sample in a study of shared clonotypes between healthy human individuals (TCRdb year 2020). The method was the immunoSEQ multiplex PCR assay. TCRdb took this table from immuneACCESS and kept in-frame rearrangements with V and J called. Such tables lack part of the clones; where checked against another copy, unresolved V genes explain under half of the gap, and the rest is unexplained. Present in this sample are over a million clones, roughly 98% of which were seen just once. The ten top clones hold 0.45% of the sample. Source material: naive CD4+ T cells sorted from blood. The sample's cell subset or site label, decoded: CD45RA+ positively selected. These receptors originate from a man aged 30 to 45 in good health.

J is TRBJ1-5 and V is TRBV18; TRBD1 matches at 7 bases. Unmatched junction bases numbered 13, after V lost 3 bases and J lost 5 bases. CDR3 length equals 17 residues. Germline-derived CDR1 and CDR2 are KGHSH and LQKENI. The CDR3 region has the DNA TGTGCCAGCTCACCTTTCCCTCCGACAGGGAGCGATCAGCCCCAGCATTTT. Its translation is CASSPFPPTGSDQPQHF.

The chain has TRBV7-8 and TRBJ2-3, with 9 bases matching TRBD2. With 5 bases clipped from V and 2 bases from J, the junction kept 8 bases outside the gene matches. Per germline, CDR1 SGHVS and CDR2 FQNEAQ. The CDR3 extends over 16 amino acids. This chain's CDR3 is CASSVQLAGYTDTQYF. As DNA, the CDR3 is TGTGCCAGCAGCGTCCAACTAGCGGGTTACACAGATACGCAGTATTTT.

This chain links TRBV19 with TRBJ2-7; the D gene is possibly TRBD1 (5 bases). V was cut by 3 bases and J by 7 bases, with 16 bases left in between. The CDR3 length is 14 residues. CDR1 and CDR2 from the germline V gene are LNHDA and SQIVND (reference sequence). Here the CDR3 reads CASSIAGQGVEQYF. In DNA form, the CDR3 reads TGTGCCAGTAGTATCGCAGGACAAGGCGTTGAGCAGTACTTC. Full variable domain (outside the CDR3, taken from reference TRBV19 and TRBJ2-7): DGGITQSPKYLFRKEGQNVTLSCEQNLNHDAMYWYRQDPGQGLRLIYYSQIVNDFQKGDIAEGYSVSREKKESFPLTVTSAQKNPTAFYLCASSIAGQGVEQYFGPGTRLTVT.

This clone was found once. The rearrangement links TRBV11-2 to TRBJ2-5; D unclear. This CDR3 spans 14 amino acids. V was clipped by 5 bases and J by 5 bases, with 15 bases between them. Germline CDR1 and CDR2: SGHAT and FQNNGV. The CDR3 spells CASSPQRLSETQYF. The CDR3 nucleotides are TGTGCCAGCAGCCCTCAGAGGCTATCGGAGACCCAGTACTTC.

V gene TRBV28 combines with J gene TRBJ1-1; D may be TRBD1 (6 bases). The CDR3 runs to 14 residues. Germline CDR1 and CDR2: MDHEN and SYDVKM. V was pared by 6 bases and J by 0 bases, with 11 bases between. The CDR3 region is CASSTGFMNTEAFF. CDR3 in DNA: TGTGCCAGCAGCACAGGGTTTATGAACACTGAAGCTTTCTTT. The whole variable domain, remainder taken from reference TRBV28 and TRBJ1-1, is DVKVTQSSRYLVKRTGEKVFLECVQDMDHENMFWYRQDPGLGLRLIYFSYDVKMKEKGDIPEGYSVSREKKERFSLILESASTNQTSMYLCASSTGFMNTEAFFGQGTRLTVV.

This chain links TRBV7-3 with TRBJ2-2, with D perhaps TRBD2 (5 bases). In germline, CDR1 is SGHTA, CDR2 FQGTGA. Trimming pared 2 bases from V and 4 bases from J, leaving 8 bases between. The CDR3 contains 14 residues. The DNA of the CDR3 is TGTGCCAGCAGCTTATCCAGCGGCACCGGGGAGCTGTTTTTT. This translates into CASSLSSGTGELFF. The complete variable domain, with remaining parts taken from reference TRBV7-3 and TRBJ2-2, reads GAGVSQTPSNKVTEKGKYVELRCDPISGHTALYWYRQSLGQGPEFLIYFQGTGAADDSGLPNDRFFAVRPEGSVSTLKIQRTERGDSAVYLCASSLSSGTGELFFGEGSRLTVL.

The V and J genes are TRBV14 and TRBJ2-3, with 7 bases identical to TRBD2. Trimming cost V 4 bases and J 4 bases; bases outside gene matches: 5. CDR3 size: 14 residues. Germline V CDR1 and CDR2: SGHDN, FVKESK. The CDR3 coding sequence is TGTGCCAGCAGCCGGGGGGGAGCACCAGATACGCAGTATTTT. Translated, it gives CASSRGGAPDTQYF.

The chain is built from TRBV5-4 and TRBJ2-7; the match to TRBD1 covers 10 bases. The ends lost 1 base at V and 2 bases at J; junction bases unmatched: 3. The CDR3 extends over 15 amino acids. Per the germline V gene, CDR1 is SGHNT and CDR2 is YYREEE (reference sequence). CDR3 DNA sequence: TGTGCCAGCAGCTTGAGGGGGACAGGGGCCTACGAGCAGTACTTC. Translation gives CASSLRGTGAYEQYF.

V gene TRBV7-9 combines with J gene TRBJ2-7; D remains unclear. The CDR3 is made up of 14 amino acids. Deletions cut 1 base from V and 2 bases from J, with 9 bases between. CDR1 and CDR2 from the germline V gene are SEHNR and FQNEAQ (reference sequence). In nucleotides, the CDR3 is TGTGCCAGCAGCTTAGGTACGGAACCCTACGAGCAGTACTTC. This encodes CASSLGTEPYEQYF.

The V call is TRBV13, the J call TRBJ2-5; D call uncertain. The V end was cut by 3 bases, the J end by 0 bases, with 8 bases between. Germline V gives CDR1 PRHDT, CDR2 FYEKMQ (reference sequence). This CDR3 has 14 amino acids. As DNA, the CDR3 is TGTGCCAGCAGCTTTGGCGGACACCAAGAGACCCAGTACTTC. It translates to CASSFGGHQETQYF.

The V and J genes are TRBV7-6 and TRBJ2-3; D not resolved. V dropped 0 bases and J dropped 2 bases, with 9 bases sitting between them. The CDR3 is made up of 15 amino acids. Germline-derived CDR1 and CDR2 are SGHVS and FNYEAQ. CDR3 amino acids: CASSLAYSPTDTQYF. The CDR3 DNA follows: TGTGCCAGCAGCTTAGCTTACTCTCCCACAGATACGCAGTATTTT. The variable domain in full, completed from reference TRBV7-6 and TRBJ2-3, reads GAGVSQSPRYKVTKRGQDVALRCDPISGHVSLYWYRQALGQGPEFLTYFNYEAQQDKSGLPNDRFSAERPEGSISTLTIQRTEQRDSAMYRCASSLAYSPTDTQYFGPGTRLTVL.

A single count supports this clone. This rearrangement joins TRBV7-9 to TRBJ2-5, with a possible D match to TRBD1 (5 bases). This CDR3 region has 13 residues. Germline V CDR1 and CDR2: SEHNR, FQNEAQ (reference sequence). V was pared by 5 bases and J by 5 bases, with 12 bases between. The CDR3 region is CASSPVGVETQYF. CDR3 sequence (DNA): TGTGCCAGCAGCCCTGTAGGGGTTGAGACCCAGTACTTC. Full variable domain (remainder filled in from reference TRBV7-9 and TRBJ2-5): DTGVSQNPRHKITKRGQNVTFRCDPISEHNRLYWYRQTLGQGPEFLTYFQNEAQLEKSRLLSDRFSAERPKGSFSTLEIQRTEQGDSAMYLCASSPVGVETQYFGPGTRLLVL.

Of note for this clone: This specimen includes other DNA sequences encoding the same CDR3. The V gene is TRBV28, the J gene TRBJ2-7; perhaps TRBD2 as D (6 bases). Germline V gives CDR1 MDHEN, CDR2 SYDVKM. V lost 3 bases, J lost 3 bases, and 6 bases lay in between. The CDR3 has 12 residues. The CDR3 coding sequence is TGTGCCAGCAGTTTGCGGGGCTACGAGCAGTACTTC. It codes for CASSLRGYEQYF.

This rearrangement joins TRBV10-1 to TRBJ2-3; D is possibly TRBD2 (6 bases). Trimming stripped 8 bases from V and 6 bases from J, with 24 bases between. This CDR3 contains 16 residues. The germline V gene encodes CDR1 WNHNN and CDR2 SYGVQD (reference sequence). The CDR3 here is CASGEVPGPSTDTQYF. The CDR3 DNA reads as TGCGCCAGCGGGGAGGTACCGGGACCCTCGACGGATACGCAGTATTTT.

The chain recombines TRBV5-6 with TRBJ2-5, with 9 bases identical to TRBD1. With 5 bases clipped from V and 3 bases from J, the junction kept 5 bases outside the gene matches. The CDR3 runs 14 residues. Germline-derived CDR1 and CDR2 are SGHDT and YYEEEE. In nucleotides, the CDR3 is TGTGCCAGCAGACGGACAGGGGAAGAAGAGACCCAGTACTTC. This translates into CASRRTGEEETQYF.

The chain links TRBV14 to TRBJ2-1; D not resolved. Germline assignment: CDR1 SGHDN and CDR2 FVKESK. V was trimmed by 1 base and J by 7 bases, leaving 5 bases between them. The CDR3 runs 12 residues. In DNA form, the CDR3 reads TGTGCCAGCAGCCAAGTTCGGAATGAGCAGTTCTTC. Its protein product is CASSQVRNEQFF.

The genes are TRBV9 and TRBJ2-2, with 7 bases that match TRBD1. V was pared by 0 bases and J by 4 bases, with 6 bases of the junction left unmatched. The CDR3 length is 16 residues. Germline lookup yields CDR1 SGDLS and CDR2 YYNGEE. This CDR3 is CASSVGPGGATGELFF. CDR3 nucleotides: TGTGCCAGCAGCGTAGGTCCAGGGGGTGCCACCGGGGAGCTGTTTTTT.

The chain has TRBV15 and TRBJ2-1, with D possibly being TRBD2 (5 bases). Trimming pared 3 bases from V and 9 bases from J, leaving 18 bases between. Per germline, CDR1 LNHNV and CDR2 YYDKDF (reference sequence). This CDR3 has 15 amino acids. The CDR3 is CATSSSSTQWGEQFF. Written as DNA, the CDR3 is TGTGCCACCAGCAGCTCTAGCACACAATGGGGTGAGCAGTTCTTC.